The clone carrying this T cell receptor (beta chain) has ten or more counts. At one end the junction does not follow the germline gene, possibly because of a read error. This sample is drawn from a study of T cells in Graves' hyperthyroidism and ophthalmopathy. Germline loops: CDR1 SNHLY, CDR2 FYNNEI. The CDR3 runs to 14 residues. The CDR3 regions of TCR beta were amplified from RNA transcripts. The study used the HTBI primer set for a first-round RT-PCR of the TCR CDR3. Each CDR3 protein gets one entry after TCRdb re-called the multiplex PCR reads with MiXCR. The data show some 740,000 distinct CDR3 sequences, 13% to 15% seen once.

This clonotype was obtained from a woman in her late teens or twenties with Graves' hyperthyroidism. This chain connects TRBV2 to TRBJ1-1; D unclear. What was sequenced was blood. CDR3 in amino acids: CASSAWVANAEAFF. CDR3 DNA sequence: TGTGCCAGCAGCGCCTGGGTCGCGAACGCTGAAGCTTTCTTT.